Listed below are T cell receptor beta chains from one sample, sequenced in a study of somatic mutations in cytotoxic T cells in rheumatoid arthritis. Sequenced by immunoSEQ multiplex PCR; TCRdb stores in-frame clones only, minus some. Of some 11,000 clones listed, over 70% are singletons. The specimen was CD8+ T cells sorted from blood. The source of these receptors is a man aged 50 to 59 in good health. The CDR3 runs from the conserved cysteine through the conserved F or W. Each record gives: D gene, clone size, J gene, V gene, CDR3 protein, CDR3 DNA. A D gene is named only where the DNA matches it firmly. Expanded clones get a size class; other rows say once, few or many, or leave the size out.

d_call: NA
clone_size: NA
j_call: TRBJ1-3
v_call: TRBV27
cdr3_aa: CASSPRISGNTIYF
cdr3_nt: TGTGCCAGCAGTCCGCGGATCTCTGGAAACACCATATATTTT

d_call: NA
clone_size: NA
j_call: TRBJ2-3
v_call: TRBV5-1
cdr3_aa: CASSLRPEGTDTQYF
cdr3_nt: TGCGCCAGCAGCTTGAGGCCGGAGGGGACAGATACGCAGTATTTT

d_call: TRBD2
clone_size: few
j_call: TRBJ2-1
v_call: TRBV4-3
cdr3_aa: CASSQEVGSTRWGGQFF
cdr3_nt: TGCGCCAGCAGCCAAGAAGTAGGGTCAACTAGATGGGGGGGTCAGTTCTTC

d_call: TRBD1
clone_size: NA
j_call: TRBJ2-5
v_call: TRBV7-9
cdr3_aa: CASSPGGWVAKETQYF
cdr3_nt: TGTGCCAGCAGCCCAGGGGGTTGGGTGGCCAAAGAGACCCAGTACTTC

d_call: NA
clone_size: NA
j_call: TRBJ2-3
v_call: TRBV7-9
cdr3_aa: CASSGGGYTDTQYF
cdr3_nt: TGTGCCAGTTCAGGGGGGGGCTACACAGATACGCAGTATTTT

d_call: TRBD2
clone_size: NA
j_call: TRBJ2-1
v_call: TRBV5-4
cdr3_aa: CASSLVAGDYNEQFF
cdr3_nt: TGTGCCAGCAGCTTAGTAGCGGGGGACTACAATGAGCAGTTCTTC

d_call: TRBD1
clone_size: once
j_call: TRBJ2-1
v_call: TRBV5-6
cdr3_aa: CASSWGQGAQDSEQFF
cdr3_nt: TGTGCCAGCAGCTGGGGACAGGGGGCTCAAGACAGTGAGCAGTTCTTC

d_call: TRBD1
clone_size: NA
j_call: TRBJ1-4
v_call: TRBV27
cdr3_aa: CASRQGARLGEKLFF
cdr3_nt: TGTGCCAGCAGGCAGGGGGCGAGACTGGGTGAAAAACTGTTTTTT

d_call: NA
clone_size: NA
j_call: TRBJ1-2
v_call: TRBV19
cdr3_aa: CASSIGPLGGYGYTF
cdr3_nt: TGTGCCAGTAGTATAGGCCCACTCGGGGGCTATGGCTACACCTTC

d_call: TRBD1
clone_size: few
j_call: TRBJ1-5
v_call: TRBV6-5
cdr3_aa: CASRRTGDSNQPQHF
cdr3_nt: TGTGCCAGCAGACGGACAGGGGATAGCAATCAGCCCCAGCATTTT

d_call: NA
clone_size: NA
j_call: TRBJ1-2
v_call: TRBV5-4
cdr3_aa: CASSFSGVVGSDGYTF
cdr3_nt: TGTGCCAGCAGCTTTTCGGGGGTAGTTGGTTCAGATGGCTACACCTTC

d_call: NA
clone_size: NA
j_call: TRBJ1-2
v_call: TRBV14
cdr3_aa: CASSQDLGINYGYTF
cdr3_nt: TGTGCCAGCAGCCAAGATCTTGGGATCAACTATGGCTACACCTTC

d_call: TRBD2
clone_size: once
j_call: TRBJ2-1
v_call: TRBV7-8
cdr3_aa: CASSLQAGGPIYEQFF
cdr3_nt: TGTGCCAGCAGCTTACAGGCGGGGGGGCCGATCTATGAGCAGTTCTTC

d_call: NA
clone_size: once
j_call: TRBJ1-2
v_call: TRBV5-1
cdr3_aa: CASSFRTACSGYTF
cdr3_nt: TGCGCCAGCAGCTTCCGGACAGCCTGTTCGGGCTACACCTTC

d_call: TRBD1
clone_size: NA
j_call: TRBJ1-5
v_call: TRBV2
cdr3_aa: CASSGAGTDSNQPQHF
cdr3_nt: TGTGCCAGCAGTGGGGCGGGGACAGATAGCAATCAGCCCCAGCATTTT

d_call: NA
clone_size: once
j_call: TRBJ2-1
v_call: TRBV5-8
cdr3_aa: CASSRRFYTYNEQFF
cdr3_nt: TGTGCCAGCAGCAGACGTTTTTACACCTACAATGAGCAGTTCTTC

d_call: NA
clone_size: once
j_call: TRBJ1-1
v_call: TRBV10-2
cdr3_aa: CASREPGEAEAFF
cdr3_nt: TGCGCCAGCAGGGAGCCAGGGGAGGCTGAAGCTTTCTTT

d_call: NA
clone_size: once
j_call: TRBJ1-4
v_call: TRBV28
cdr3_aa: CASKRGPRATNEKLFF
cdr3_nt: TGTGCCAGCAAGAGGGGTCCGAGGGCAACTAATGAAAAACTGTTTTTT

d_call: NA
clone_size: NA
j_call: TRBJ2-1
v_call: TRBV11-2
cdr3_aa: CASILVGSSYNEQFF
cdr3_nt: TGTGCCAGCATCCTCGTCGGGTCCTCCTACAATGAGCAGTTCTTC

d_call: NA
clone_size: once
j_call: TRBJ2-2
v_call: TRBV5-6
cdr3_aa: CASSLAASLELFF
cdr3_nt: TGTGCCAGCAGCTTGGCCGCGTCACTGGAGCTGTTTTTT

d_call: TRBD1
clone_size: NA
j_call: TRBJ2-2
v_call: TRBV9
cdr3_aa: CASSDGTGSTGELFF
cdr3_nt: TGTGCCAGCAGCGATGGGACAGGGAGCACCGGGGAGCTGTTTTTT

d_call: NA
clone_size: NA
j_call: TRBJ1-1
v_call: TRBV6-5
cdr3_aa: CASSYGRPTVGTEAFF
cdr3_nt: TGTGCCAGCAGTTACGGACGACCGACGGTAGGCACTGAAGCTTTCTTT

d_call: NA
clone_size: once
j_call: TRBJ1-3
v_call: TRBV2
cdr3_aa: CASMQGTDSGNTIYF
cdr3_nt: TGTGCCAGCATGCAAGGGACCGACTCTGGAAACACCATATATTTT

d_call: NA
clone_size: NA
j_call: TRBJ2-2
v_call: TRBV7-9
cdr3_aa: CASSSGLAGELFF
cdr3_nt: TGTGCCAGCAGCTCCGGGCTTGCCGGGGAGCTGTTTTTT

d_call: NA
clone_size: NA
j_call: TRBJ1-1
v_call: TRBV4-3
cdr3_aa: CASSQEWSPAKNTEAFF
cdr3_nt: TGCGCCAGCAGCCAAGAGTGGAGTCCTGCAAAGAACACTGAAGCTTTCTTT

d_call: NA
clone_size: NA
j_call: TRBJ1-1
v_call: TRBV11-2
cdr3_aa: CASSFLGGTEAFF
cdr3_nt: TGTGCCAGCAGCTTCTTAGGGGGGACTGAAGCTTTCTTT

d_call: NA
clone_size: NA
j_call: TRBJ1-5
v_call: TRBV28
cdr3_aa: CASTQGRSSNQPQHF
cdr3_nt: TGTGCCAGCACGCAGGGTAGGTCAAGCAATCAGCCCCAGCATTTT

d_call: NA
clone_size: NA
j_call: TRBJ1-2
v_call: TRBV6-5
cdr3_aa: CASSYRDGAYGYTF
cdr3_nt: TGTGCCAGCAGTTACAGGGACGGAGCCTATGGCTACACCTTC

d_call: TRBD1
clone_size: NA
j_call: TRBJ2-5
v_call: TRBV5-6
cdr3_aa: CASSILSGGRETQYF
cdr3_nt: TGTGCCAGCAGTATTCTTTCAGGGGGCAGAGAGACCCAGTACTTC

d_call: NA
clone_size: NA
j_call: TRBJ2-2
v_call: TRBV10-3
cdr3_aa: CAIRNTGELFF
cdr3_nt: TGTGCCATCAGAAACACCGGGGAGCTGTTTTTT

d_call: TRBD1
clone_size: NA
j_call: TRBJ2-1
v_call: TRBV27
cdr3_aa: CASSFSGTGHNEQFF
cdr3_nt: TGTGCCAGCAGTTTCTCTGGGACAGGGCACAATGAGCAGTTCTTC

d_call: NA
clone_size: NA
j_call: TRBJ1-5
v_call: TRBV28
cdr3_aa: CASSFGRRGNQPQHF
cdr3_nt: TGTGCCAGCAGTTTTGGGCGAAGAGGGAATCAGCCCCAGCATTTT

d_call: NA
clone_size: NA
j_call: TRBJ1-5
v_call: TRBV10-2
cdr3_aa: CASSEVGRGGQPQHF
cdr3_nt: TGCGCCAGCAGTGAGGTCGGCAGGGGTGGTCAGCCCCAGCATTTT

d_call: NA
clone_size: NA
j_call: TRBJ2-1
v_call: TRBV7-9
cdr3_aa: CASSGQGGREQFF
cdr3_nt: TGTGCCAGCAGCGGCCAGGGGGGCCGTGAGCAGTTCTTC

d_call: NA
clone_size: NA
j_call: TRBJ2-5
v_call: TRBV5-5
cdr3_aa: CASSSGAALQETQYF
cdr3_nt: TGTGCCAGCAGCTCCGGCGCTGCCTTACAAGAGACCCAGTACTTC

d_call: NA
clone_size: NA
j_call: TRBJ1-1
v_call: TRBV5-1
cdr3_aa: CASSWAGGTEAFF
cdr3_nt: TGCGCCAGCAGCTGGGCGGGGGGCACTGAAGCTTTCTTT

d_call: TRBD2
clone_size: NA
j_call: TRBJ2-1
v_call: TRBV7-9
cdr3_aa: CASSSTSGRGSSYNEQFF
cdr3_nt: TGTGCCAGCAGCTCCACTAGCGGGAGAGGTAGCTCCTACAATGAGCAGTTCTTC

d_call: TRBD2
clone_size: NA
j_call: TRBJ2-2
v_call: TRBV29-1
cdr3_aa: CSVEGASGGFNTGELFF
cdr3_nt: TGCAGCGTTGAAGGCGCTAGCGGGGGATTTAACACCGGGGAGCTGTTTTTT

d_call: NA
clone_size: NA
j_call: TRBJ2-2
v_call: TRBV6-1
cdr3_aa: CASSEAFRDKNTGELFF
cdr3_nt: TGTGCCAGCAGTGAAGCATTCCGGGACAAGAACACCGGGGAGCTGTTTTTT

d_call: NA
clone_size: NA
j_call: TRBJ2-2
v_call: TRBV4-3
cdr3_aa: CASSEGRQHTGELFF
cdr3_nt: TGCGCCAGCAGCGAAGGAAGACAGCACACCGGGGAGCTGTTTTTT

d_call: TRBD2
clone_size: NA
j_call: TRBJ2-2
v_call: TRBV7-2
cdr3_aa: CASSLLAGGGPGELFF
cdr3_nt: TGTGCCAGCAGCCTCCTAGCGGGAGGGGGGCCCGGGGAGCTGTTTTTT

d_call: TRBD1
clone_size: NA
j_call: TRBJ2-7
v_call: TRBV30
cdr3_aa: CAWSSGTGKYEQYF
cdr3_nt: TGTGCCTGGAGTAGCGGGACAGGGAAATACGAGCAGTACTTC

d_call: TRBD1
clone_size: few
j_call: TRBJ1-5
v_call: TRBV28
cdr3_aa: CASRYTGGGQPQHF
cdr3_nt: TGTGCCAGCAGGTACACAGGGGGCGGTCAGCCCCAGCATTTT

d_call: NA
clone_size: once
j_call: TRBJ1-2
v_call: TRBV2
cdr3_aa: CASSDRGLNFYGYTF
cdr3_nt: TGTGCCAGCAGTGACAGGGGACTGAATTTCTATGGCTACACCTTC

d_call: NA
clone_size: once
j_call: TRBJ1-2
v_call: TRBV4-3
cdr3_aa: CASSQDGSSNYGYTF
cdr3_nt: TGCGCCAGCAGCCAAGACGGCTCGTCTAACTATGGCTACACCTTC

d_call: TRBD2
clone_size: NA
j_call: TRBJ2-1
v_call: TRBV7-2
cdr3_aa: CASSFSGLGNEQFF
cdr3_nt: TGTGCCAGCAGCTTTAGCGGGTTAGGCAATGAGCAGTTCTTC

d_call: NA
clone_size: NA
j_call: TRBJ1-1
v_call: TRBV27
cdr3_aa: CASSLLGNTEAFF
cdr3_nt: TGTGCCAGCAGTTTATTAGGGAACACTGAAGCTTTCTTT

d_call: NA
clone_size: NA
j_call: TRBJ2-1
v_call: TRBV6-5
cdr3_aa: CASRYTTAPYNEQFF
cdr3_nt: TGTGCCAGCAGGTATACAACCGCACCCTACAATGAGCAGTTCTTC

d_call: TRBD2
clone_size: NA
j_call: TRBJ2-1
v_call: TRBV4-2
cdr3_aa: CASSSLTSGSRNEQFF
cdr3_nt: TGTGCCAGCAGCTCCTTGACTAGCGGGAGTAGAAATGAGCAGTTCTTC

d_call: TRBD1
clone_size: NA
j_call: TRBJ2-7
v_call: TRBV11-1
cdr3_aa: CASSPGTGAYEQYF
cdr3_nt: TGTGCCAGCAGTCCCGGGACAGGGGCCTACGAGCAGTACTTC

d_call: TRBD1
clone_size: NA
j_call: TRBJ2-5
v_call: TRBV11-2
cdr3_aa: CASRDRGGETQYF
cdr3_nt: TGTGCCAGCAGGGACAGGGGAGGGGAGACCCAGTACTTC

d_call: TRBD2
clone_size: once
j_call: TRBJ2-7
v_call: TRBV4-1
cdr3_aa: CASSHRFAGVNPSYEQYF
cdr3_nt: TGCGCCAGCAGCCACCGGTTTGCGGGAGTCAACCCCTCCTACGAGCAGTACTTC

d_call: TRBD1
clone_size: NA
j_call: TRBJ2-1
v_call: TRBV7-9
cdr3_aa: CASSSTGTVSYNEQFF
cdr3_nt: TGTGCCAGCAGCTCGACCGGGACAGTGTCCTACAATGAGCAGTTCTTC

d_call: NA
clone_size: NA
j_call: TRBJ1-1
v_call: TRBV7-9
cdr3_aa: CASGEDTEAFF
cdr3_nt: TGTGCCAGCGGGGAGGACACTGAAGCTTTCTTT

d_call: NA
clone_size: few
j_call: TRBJ2-2
v_call: TRBV5-5
cdr3_aa: CASTTHKRDTGELFF
cdr3_nt: TGTGCCAGCACCACTCACAAACGGGACACCGGGGAGCTGTTTTTT

d_call: NA
clone_size: NA
j_call: TRBJ1-4
v_call: TRBV5-4
cdr3_aa: CASSSIRGGVGEKLFF
cdr3_nt: TGTGCCAGCAGCTCCATAAGAGGGGGGGTTGGTGAAAAACTGTTTTTT

d_call: NA
clone_size: NA
j_call: TRBJ1-1
v_call: TRBV28
cdr3_aa: CASSLGATEAFF
cdr3_nt: TGTGCCAGCAGTTTAGGGGCAACTGAAGCTTTCTTT

d_call: TRBD2
clone_size: NA
j_call: TRBJ2-2
v_call: TRBV7-6
cdr3_aa: CASSPGLAGANTGELFF
cdr3_nt: TGTGCCAGCAGCCCGGGACTAGCGGGGGCGAACACCGGGGAGCTGTTTTTT